This TCR beta chain was captured by sequencing in a study of cytomegalovirus exposure and HLA in healthy donors. As concerns this clone: Its target is unknown.

It was with 60 Vbeta and 13 Jbeta primers that the PCR ran. TCRdb keeps only in-frame clones here, not all; method: immunoSEQ multiplex PCR. The sample yields 90,000 or so clones, less than 80% seen once. Trimming took 3 bases from V and 1 from J, leaving 13 bases between them. Germline assignment: CDR1 MDHEN and CDR2 SYDVKM. The CDR3 spans 16 residues. General study findings and limits: Reports described diagnosis of cytomegalovirus status by the classifier as highly specific and sensitive. CMV antigen specificity was confirmed in vitro for a few CMV-associated chains. CMV serostatus was the only recorded immune exposure for donors.

The specimen was PBMCs. This TCR was sampled from a woman aged 40-49 years in good health and CMV-seronegative. The V gene is TRBV28, the J gene TRBJ2-1, with a tentative D call TRBD1 (5 bases). The CDR3 region is CASSLMQGPSYNEQFF. The CDR3 region has the DNA TGTGCCAGCAGTTTGATGCAGGGCCCTTCCTACAATGAGCAGTTCTTC.